The entry below gives a single T cell receptor beta chain sequence along with its context. In the library, unique molecular identifiers were attached to individual cDNA molecules. TCRdb reprocessed the RACE reads via MiXCR and lists one record per CDR3 protein. The sample has approximately 160,000 distinct CDR3 sequences, around 30% seen once. The entry originates in a study of human T cells and chemical hapten exposure. CDR3 length: 16 residues. V lost 6 bases and J 3 bases, leaving 21 bases between the germline ends. Germline values: CDR1 LNHDA, CDR2 SQIVND (reference sequence). Documented time point: patch test 3, about 24 weeks after DPC sensitization. Treatment specified: therapeutic diphenylcyclopropenone sensitization with weekly scalp DPC. Total RNA was extracted from unfractionated whole blood.

The sample in question was whole blood, obtained in connection with sensitization to the hapten diphenylcyclopropenone (DPC). The clonotype was recovered from a woman aged 18-30 years with alopecia areata. Some clones in this sample may be carry-over from other donors' samples. V usage is TRBV19 and J usage is TRBJ2-7, with D possibly TRBD1 on 6 matching bases. The CDR3 DNA is TGTGCCAGTAGGAGGACCGGGACAACAGGATTCTACGAGCAGTACTTC. Its protein is CASRRTGTTGFYEQYF.